One sample yielded the 22 T cell receptor beta chains listed below, sequenced in a study of cytotoxic CD8 clonotypes in ibrutinib-treated CLL. Libraries were prepared by immunoSEQ multiplex PCR; TCRdb keeps only in-frame clonotypes and omits some of them. This sample has about 200,000 clones, with 72% found just once. Material: PBMCs, obtained after 24 months of ibrutinib treatment. These receptors were obtained from a human donor with chronic lymphocytic leukemia.

This sequence joins TRBV6-5 and TRBJ1-1; no definite D call. The CDR3 totals 12 residues. CDR1 MNHEY and CDR2 SVGAGI come from the germline V gene. Trimming removed 6 bases from V and 1 base from J, with 6 bases in between. CDR3 DNA: TGTGCCAGCAGGAGGGCGAACACTGAAGCTTTCTTT. Protein product: CASRRANTEAFF.

This sequence joins TRBV7-2 and TRBJ2-7, with no clear D. The CDR3 spans 13 residues. CDR1 is SGHTA, CDR2 FQGNSA, per germline. V lost 3 bases, J lost 4 bases, and 10 bases lay in between. CDR3 region: CASSFGPEYEQYF. CDR3 DNA: TGTGCCAGCAGCTTCGGTCCGGAGTACGAGCAGTACTTC.

This rearrangement joins TRBV15 to TRBJ1-4, with a weak D call TRBD1 (5 bases). The germline V gene encodes CDR1 LNHNV and CDR2 YYDKDF (reference sequence). V was clipped by 1 base and J by 8 bases, with 14 bases between them. The CDR3 runs to 15 residues. CDR3 sequence: CATSRAQGRAEKLFF. The DNA for the CDR3 is TGTGCCACCAGCAGAGCCCAGGGTAGAGCCGAAAAACTGTTTTTT.

This chain joins TRBV7-9 and TRBJ2-5; 8 bases match TRBD1. The CDR3 has 16 amino acids. Trimming removed 5 bases from V and 0 bases from J; junction bases left unmatched: 8. CDR1 and CDR2 from the germline V gene are SEHNR and FQNEAQ (reference sequence). This CDR3 is CASSLETGANQETQYF. The CDR3 bases are TGTGCCAGCAGCCTCGAGACAGGGGCTAACCAAGAGACCCAGTACTTC. Full variable domain (missing parts from reference TRBV7-9 and TRBJ2-5): DTGVSQNPRHKITKRGQNVTFRCDPISEHNRLYWYRQTLGQGPEFLTYFQNEAQLEKSRLLSDRFSAERPKGSFSTLEIQRTEQGDSAMYLCASSLETGANQETQYFGPGTRLLVL.

This clone was found a few times. This chain links TRBV2 with TRBJ2-2, with D maybe TRBD2 (5 bases). Germline V CDR1 and CDR2: SNHLY, FYNNEI. This CDR3 is 16 amino acids long. V was pared by 3 bases and J by 6 bases, with 17 bases between. CDR3 loop: CASSDIPLGSAGELFF. CDR3 coding DNA: TGTGCCAGCAGTGACATACCCCTGGGGAGTGCCGGGGAGCTGTTTTTT.

Turning to this clone: Other DNA variants within this sample encode the same CDR3. This sequence joins TRBV5-1 and TRBJ2-5; D unresolved. V dropped 2 bases and J dropped 2 bases, with 1 base sitting between them. This CDR3 is 11 amino acids long. Germline V lookup: CDR1 SGHRS, CDR2 YFSETQ. CDR3 residues: CASSLQETQYF. CDR3 DNA: TGCGCCAGCAGCTTACAAGAGACCCAGTACTTC. The complete variable domain, with remaining parts taken from reference TRBV5-1 and TRBJ2-5, reads KAGVTQTPRYLIKTRGQQVTLSCSPISGHRSVSWYQQTPGQGLQFLFEYFSETQRNKGNFPGRFSGRQFSNSRSEMNVSTLELGDSALYLCASSLQETQYFGPGTRLLVL.

The chain joins TRBV10-2 to TRBJ1-1; maybe TRBD1 (5 bases). CDR1 WSHSY and CDR2 SAAADI come from the germline V gene. The CDR3 consists of 12 residues. The V gene lost 6 bases and the J gene lost 4 bases, with 9 bases spanning the gap. The CDR3 loop reads CASRPDTTEAFF. CDR3 nucleotides: TGCGCCAGCAGACCGGACACCACTGAAGCTTTCTTT.

V and J are TRBV18 and TRBJ2-7, with TRBD2 as a possible D gene (5 bases). CDR1 and CDR2 (germline): KGHSH, LQKENI. Trimming removed 2 bases from V and 3 bases from J, with 23 bases in between. This CDR3 contains 18 residues. Here the CDR3 reads CASSPRTSSESGNYEQYF. DNA of the CDR3: TGTGCCAGCTCACCAAGAACTAGTTCCGAGTCTGGGAACTACGAGCAGTACTTC.

This clone was found a few times. V and J are TRBV7-2 and TRBJ2-7, with 13 bases that match TRBD2. Trimming removed 1 base from V and 0 bases from J; junction bases left unmatched: 9. The germline V gene encodes CDR1 SGHTA and CDR2 FQGNSA. This CDR3 contains 19 residues. The CDR3: CASSLVPHRTSGSSYEQYF. As DNA, the CDR3 is TGTGCCAGCAGCTTAGTCCCACATCGGACTAGCGGGAGCTCCTACGAGCAGTACTTC.

The chain combines TRBV5-1 with TRBJ1-2; TRBD1 agrees at 10 bases. The junction had 4 bases not matched to a gene; V was cut back by 3 bases and J by 5 bases. Germline V gene sequence: CDR1 SGHRS, CDR2 YFSETQ. The CDR3 totals 14 residues. CDR3 region: CASSSTGGYYGYTF. The CDR3 nucleotides read TGCGCCAGCAGCTCGACAGGGGGCTATTATGGCTACACCTTC.

This chain links TRBV9 with TRBJ2-6; 11 nucleotides agree with TRBD1. The CDR3 is made up of 17 amino acids. Trimming cost V 3 bases and J 1 base; bases outside gene matches: 3. Germline values: CDR1 SGDLS, CDR2 YYNGEE. The CDR3 coding sequence is TGTGCCAGCAGCGGAGGACAGGGGGCTTCTGGGGCCAACGTCCTGACTTTC. Its translation: CASSGGQGASGANVLTF.

This clone was seen only a few times. CDR3 protein: CASSLVVRKNQPQHF. CDR3 DNA: TGTGCCAGCAGCTTAGTAGTTAGGAAGAATCAGCCCCAGCATTTT. This chain links TRBV7-2 with TRBJ1-5; D remains unclear. CDR3 length: 15 residues. Trimming took 1 base from V and 4 from J, leaving 11 bases between them. Germline values: CDR1 SGHTA, CDR2 FQGNSA. The variable domain in full, with the rest retrieved from reference TRBV7-2 and TRBJ1-5, is GAGVSQSPSNKVTEKGKDVELRCDPISGHTALYWYRQSLGQGLEFLIYFQGNSAPDKSGLPSDRFSAERTGGSVSTLTIQRTQQEDSAVYLCASSLVVRKNQPQHFGDGTRLSIL.

The rearrangement links TRBV4-3 to TRBJ1-5; possible D gene TRBD1, 6 bases. V shed 4 bases and J shed 4 bases, with 26 bases lying between them. The CDR3 sequence is 19 residues long. The V gene's germline CDR1 is LGHNA and CDR2 YSLEER. The CDR3 nucleotides read TGCGCCAGCAGCCGGTCGTTCACGGAGTCCGAGCAGGGGAATCAGCCCCAGCATTTT. Encoded protein: CASSRSFTESEQGNQPQHF.

The J gene is TRBJ1-1, the V gene TRBV9, with a possible D match to TRBD1 (5 bases). Germline loops: CDR1 SGDLS, CDR2 YYNGEE. The V end lost 4 bases, the J end lost 2 bases, and 12 bases lay between the germline ends. The CDR3 has 14 amino acids. Written as DNA, the CDR3 is TGTGCCAGCAGCACCTTCAGGGAAAACACTGAAGCTTTCTTT. Translated, it gives CASSTFRENTEAFF.

The chain uses TRBV11-2 and TRBJ2-7, with D possibly TRBD2 on 6 matching bases. Germline V gene sequence: CDR1 SGHAT, CDR2 FQNNGV. This CDR3 spans 15 amino acids. V lost 1 base and J 0 bases, leaving 10 bases between the germline ends. The CDR3 loop is CASSLVGGASYEQYF. CDR3 in DNA: TGTGCCAGCAGCTTAGTCGGAGGGGCCTCCTACGAGCAGTACTTC.

The chain combines TRBV29-1 with TRBJ2-7, with D perhaps matching TRBD1 (5 bases). This CDR3 is built from 12 residues. Looked up from germline, CDR1 is SQVTM and CDR2 is ANQGSEA. Trimming cost V 4 bases and J 5 bases, with 12 bases left between them. CDR3 sequence reads: CSVVWGWDEQYF. CDR3 nucleotides: TGCAGCGTTGTCTGGGGCTGGGACGAGCAGTACTTC.

The chain recombines TRBV18 with TRBJ1-2; 7 nucleotides match TRBD1. This CDR3 spans 13 amino acids. V was pared by 4 bases and J by 5 bases, with 4 bases of the junction left unmatched. Germline CDR1 is KGHSH and CDR2 is LQKENI. The chain's CDR3 is CASSLGTEYGYTF. The CDR3 nucleotides read TGTGCCAGCTCACTTGGGACAGAATATGGCTACACCTTC.

The chain joins TRBV4-2 to TRBJ1-2, with D possibly TRBD1 on 5 matching bases. The germline V and J ends were trimmed by 1 base and 0 bases, with 12 bases remaining between them. The germline V gene has CDR1 LGHNA and CDR2 YNFKEQ. The CDR3 covers 16 residues. The chain's CDR3 is CASSQADRGANYGYTF. CDR3 nucleotide sequence: TGTGCCAGCAGCCAAGCGGACCGGGGGGCTAACTATGGCTACACCTTC.

The chain carries TRBV28 and TRBJ2-3; D unresolved. This CDR3 spans 14 amino acids. Germline values: CDR1 MDHEN, CDR2 SYDVKM. Trimming pared 5 bases from V and 2 bases from J, leaving 11 bases between. This CDR3 reads CASSAPWVTDTQYF. CDR3 coding DNA: TGTGCCAGCAGTGCCCCGTGGGTCACAGATACGCAGTATTTT.

The chain carries TRBV20-1 and TRBJ2-7, with 9 positions matching TRBD2. This CDR3 has 11 amino acids. Germline V lookup: CDR1 DFQATT, CDR2 SNEGSKA (reference sequence). V shed 7 bases and J 4 bases; nucleotides not matched to a gene: 2. CDR3 residues: CSVSGRYEQYF. As DNA, the CDR3 is TGCAGTGTTAGCGGGAGATACGAGCAGTACTTC.

The count of this clone is one. The chain recombines TRBV9 with TRBJ2-2; TRBD1 matches at 8 bases. Germline V gene sequence: CDR1 SGDLS, CDR2 YYNGEE. Trimming at V came to 4 bases and at J to 4 bases, leaving 9 bases not matched to a gene. CDR3 length: 16 residues. Here the CDR3 DNA reads TGTGCCAGCAGCACTTCCGGGACAGGACCCACCGGGGAGCTGTTTTTT. It specifies CASSTSGTGPTGELFF. The whole variable domain, remainder taken from reference TRBV9 and TRBJ2-2, is DSGVTQTPKHLITATGQRVTLRCSPRSGDLSVYWYQQSLDQGLQFLIQYYNGEERAKGNILERFSAQQFPDLHSELNLSSLELGDSALYFCASSTSGTGPTGELFFGEGSRLTVL.

This chain links TRBV5-6 with TRBJ2-5; D gene unclear. The CDR3 sequence is 11 residues long. Per the germline V gene, CDR1 is SGHDT and CDR2 is YYEEEE. Trimming shortened V by 0 bases and J by 5 bases, and 2 bases separated the two germline ends. DNA of the CDR3: TGTGCCAGCAGCTTGGCGGAGACCCAGTACTTC. Protein sequence: CASSLAETQYF.